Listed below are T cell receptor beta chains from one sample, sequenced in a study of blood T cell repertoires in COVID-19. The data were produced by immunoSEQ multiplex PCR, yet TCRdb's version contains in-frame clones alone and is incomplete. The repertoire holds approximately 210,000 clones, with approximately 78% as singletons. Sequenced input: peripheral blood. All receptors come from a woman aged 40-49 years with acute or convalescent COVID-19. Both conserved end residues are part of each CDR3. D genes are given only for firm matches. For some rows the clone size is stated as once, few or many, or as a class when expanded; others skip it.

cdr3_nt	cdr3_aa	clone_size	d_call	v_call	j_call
TGTGCCAGCAGCTCCCAGGGTGAAGAGACCCAGTACTTC	CASSSQGEETQYF	.	.	TRBV5-4	TRBJ2-5
TGTGCCAGTGAACCAGGTGGATCCGAAGCTTTCTTT	CASEPGGSEAFF	.	.	TRBV18	TRBJ1-1
TGTGCCAGCAGCCCCGACCGGACAGGGACTTACGAGCAGTACTTC	CASSPDRTGTYEQYF	.	TRBD1	TRBV7-2	TRBJ2-7
TGTGCCAGCGGACGATTACGGGGAGACTATGGCTACACCTTC	CASGRLRGDYGYTF	.	.	TRBV5-8	TRBJ1-2
TGTGCCAGCAGCTTGGGGCGGGGGACTAATGAAAAACTGTTTTTT	CASSLGRGTNEKLFF	.	.	TRBV5-6	TRBJ1-4
TGTGCCAGCAGTTCCCTGGGACAGCTCGGGCCAGATACGCAGTATTTT	CASSSLGQLGPDTQYF	.	TRBD1	TRBV27	TRBJ2-3
TGTGCCAGCAGATTCCAACTCACCGGGGAGCTGTTTTTT	CASRFQLTGELFF	.	.	TRBV27	TRBJ2-2
TGCGCCAGCAGCGTAACTGGACAGGGTTCGAACACTGAAGCTTTCTTT	CASSVTGQGSNTEAFF	once	TRBD1	TRBV5-1	TRBJ1-1
TGTGCCAGCCTGATCGGGACTAGCGGGAGGTCCGATACTTACAATGAGCAGTTCTTC	CASLIGTSGRSDTYNEQFF	.	TRBD2	TRBV2	TRBJ2-1
TGTGCCAGCAGCCAAATAGAGACAGGTTATGAAAAACTGTTTTTT	CASSQIETGYEKLFF	.	.	TRBV3-1/TRBV3-2	TRBJ1-4